A single sample gave rise to the 31 T cell receptor beta chains below, sequenced in a study of T cells in Graves' hyperthyroidism and ophthalmopathy. RNA transcripts yielded amplified TCR beta CDR3 regions. HTBI primers were used for first-round RT-PCR of the TCR CDR3. TCRdb re-called the multiplex PCR reads through MiXCR, storing one row per CDR3 protein. The sample lists approximately 350,000 distinct CDR3 sequences; 13% to 15% were seen once. What was sequenced was blood. The receptors originated from a woman aged 60-70 years with Graves' ophthalmopathy.

This clonotype was seen ten or more times. This chain connects TRBV6-2 or TRBV6-3 to TRBJ2-3; D not resolved. Trimming took off 6 bases at V and 2 bases at J, with 15 bases between the two ends. CDR1 and CDR2 (germline): MNHEY, SVGEGT. The CDR3 has 15 residues. CDR3 loop: CASSTPGSHTDTQYF. The CDR3 nucleotides are TGTGCCAGCAGCACCCCCGGCTCCCACACAGATACGCAGTATTTT.

The chain uses TRBV12-3 or TRBV12-4 and TRBJ2-2; no firm D call. This CDR3 contains 14 residues. With 2 bases removed from V and 6 bases from J, the gap between germline ends came to 10 bases. This chain's CDR3 is CASSLRRAPGELFF. The DNA for the CDR3 is TGTGCCAGCAGTTTAAGAAGGGCCCCCGGGGAGCTGTTTTTT.

This clonotype showed up many times. The V and J genes are TRBV4-2 and TRBJ2-1; TRBD2 aligns across 7 bases. The V gene end was trimmed by 0 bases and the J gene end by 10 bases; junction bases not matched to a gene: 6. CDR1 is LGHNA and CDR2 is YNFKEQ in the germline V gene. The CDR3 has 14 residues. Here the CDR3 reads CASSQDEGAGEQFF. The CDR3 DNA sequence: TGTGCCAGCAGCCAAGATGAAGGAGCGGGGGAGCAGTTCTTC.

The chain is built from TRBV11-2 and TRBJ2-7, with D perhaps TRBD2 (7 bases). Germline V gene sequence: CDR1 SGHAT, CDR2 FQNNGV. This CDR3 has 15 residues. V lost 3 bases and J 2 bases, leaving 14 bases between the germline ends. The CDR3 reads CASSFGGGDTYEQYF. The CDR3 DNA follows: TGTGCCAGCAGCTTTGGGGGAGGGGACACCTACGAGCAGTACTTC.

Ten or more counts support this clonotype. The J gene is TRBJ1-5, the V gene TRBV7-2; D is unclear. The V and J ends lost 1 base and 6 bases respectively, with 4 bases between them. CDR1 SGHTA and CDR2 FQGNSA come from the germline V gene. The CDR3 length is 12 residues. CDR3 loop: CASSLDLQPQHF. The DNA of the CDR3 is TGTGCCAGCAGCTTAGATCTTCAGCCCCAGCATTTT.

This clonotype has a count of ten or more. The chain carries TRBV11-1 and TRBJ2-7, with unresolved D. CDR3 size: 14 residues. With 0 bases removed from V and 0 bases from J, the gap between germline ends came to 6 bases. CDR1 and CDR2 (germline): SGHAT, FQDESV (reference sequence). CDR3 bases: TGTGCCAGCAGCTTAGCTATGGGCTCCTACGAGCAGTACTTC. This sequence encodes CASSLAMGSYEQYF.

The chain couples TRBV20-1 to TRBJ1-1; no firm D call. V was trimmed by 5 bases and J by 0 bases, leaving 10 bases between them. Germline V gives CDR1 DFQATT, CDR2 SNEGSKA (reference sequence). The CDR3 has 13 amino acids. The CDR3 coding sequence is TGCAGTGCTCGTTTTACGCTGAACACTGAAGCTTTCTTT. Translating gives CSARFTLNTEAFF.

This clonotype was observed at least ten times. V gene TRBV5-1 combines with J gene TRBJ2-3; maybe TRBD1 (5 bases). Germline-derived CDR1 and CDR2 are SGHRS and YFSETQ. This CDR3 contains 14 residues. V was clipped by 4 bases and J by 6 bases, with 15 bases between them. DNA for the CDR3: TGCGCCAGCAGCGGTTGCAGGGTTGGCGATACGCAGTATTTT. Its translation: CASSGCRVGDTQYF.

Comment on this clonotype: Since a much larger clone is just one base distant, this may be a read error. The V and J genes are TRBV28 and TRBJ2-7; TRBD1 matches 7 bases. This CDR3 has 14 residues. Germline CDR1 and CDR2: MDHEN and SYDVKM. CDR3 protein: CATRPYRGGYERYF. CDR3 sequence (DNA): TGTGCCACCCGCCCCTACAGGGGCGGCTACGAGCGGTACTTC.

The chain is built from TRBV24-1 and TRBJ2-1, with TRBD2 matching 8 bases. This CDR3 has 15 residues. Germline V gene lookup returns CDR1 KGHDR and CDR2 SFDVKD. Unmatched junction bases numbered 6, after V lost 3 bases and J lost 6 bases. CDR3 loop: CATSDDRSGINEQFF. The CDR3 DNA reads as TGTGCCACCAGTGATGACCGTAGCGGGATCAATGAGCAGTTCTTC.

The sample holds many counts of this clonotype. This chain connects TRBV2 to TRBJ1-2; D not certain. The CDR3 has 13 amino acids. Per germline, CDR1 SNHLY and CDR2 FYNNEI. The ends were cut back, 3 bases at V and 3 bases at J, with 8 bases in the middle. The CDR3 spells CASSDRKHYGYTF. The CDR3 DNA sequence: TGTGCCAGCAGTGATAGGAAGCACTATGGCTACACCTTC.

This clonotype came up many times. The CDR3 spells CASSPTGARNSPLHF. In nucleotides, the CDR3 is TGTGCCAGCAGTCCAACAGGGGCGCGTAATTCACCCCTCCACTTT. The J gene is TRBJ1-6, the V gene TRBV28; 7 bases map to TRBD1. From germline, CDR1 is MDHEN and CDR2 SYDVKM. The CDR3 runs to 15 residues. V trimming: 5 bases; J trimming: 6 bases; junction bases outside the gene matches: 7. Variable domain in full (rest from reference TRBV28 and TRBJ1-6): DVKVTQSSRYLVKRTGEKVFLECVQDMDHENMFWYRQDPGLGLRLIYFSYDVKMKEKGDIPEGYSVSREKKERFSLILESASTNQTSMYLCASSPTGARNSPLHFGNGTRLTVT.

In this sample, this clonotype turned up many times. V and J are TRBV3-1 and TRBJ2-3, with 7 bases that match TRBD1. The germline V gene has CDR1 LGHDT and CDR2 YNNKEL (reference sequence). The CDR3 consists of 16 residues. After removal of 1 base from V and 1 base from J, the junction contained 5 bases not matched to a gene. In DNA, the CDR3 is TGTGCCAGCAGCCAAGCTAGGGGGCTTCGCACAGATACGCAGTATTTT. Its protein product is CASSQARGLRTDTQYF.

This clonotype was detected many times. The chain carries TRBV20-1 and TRBJ1-5; the D is unclear. V lost 3 bases and J lost 1, with 10 bases in between. Looked up from germline, CDR1 is DFQATT and CDR2 is SNEGSKA (reference sequence). CDR3 length equals 14 residues. The CDR3 nucleotides are TGCAGTGCTAGTGACGTCGGGAGCAATCAGCCCCAGCATTTT. Its translation is CSASDVGSNQPQHF.

The chain joins TRBV18 to TRBJ1-2; unclear D gene. With 0 bases removed from V and 4 bases from J, the gap between germline ends came to 9 bases. The germline V gene has CDR1 KGHSH and CDR2 LQKENI. The CDR3 is 14 amino acids. The CDR3 nucleotides are TGTGCCAGCTCACCACCGGAGTCTACCTATGGCTACACCTTC. Its translation is CASSPPESTYGYTF.

This clonotype was found many times. The chain has TRBV7-3 and TRBJ2-1; D is uncertain. This CDR3 spans 13 amino acids. V was pared by 4 bases and J by 5 bases, with 9 bases between. Germline V gene data show CDR1 as SGHTA and CDR2 as FQGTGA. Here the CDR3 reads CASSSPPNNEQFF. The CDR3 DNA reads as TGTGCCAGCAGCTCTCCCCCGAACAATGAGCAGTTCTTC.

This clonotype was seen repeatedly, ten times or more. The V and J genes are TRBV3-1 and TRBJ2-7, with 9 bases that match TRBD2. V gave up 0 bases and J gave up 2 bases; unmatched junction bases: 5. Per germline, CDR1 LGHDT and CDR2 YNNKEL (reference sequence). The CDR3 is made up of 16 amino acids. CDR3 nucleotides: TGTGCCAGCAGCCAAGAGCTGACTAGCGGAACCTACGAGCAGTACTTC. This sequence encodes CASSQELTSGTYEQYF.

This clonotype was found many times. The J gene is TRBJ2-5, the V gene TRBV6-5; 8 bases are a match to TRBD1. CDR1 is MNHEY and CDR2 is SVGAGI in the germline V gene. V lost 3 bases and J lost 5; bases outside the gene matches: 2. This CDR3 is built from 13 residues. CDR3 bases: TGTGCCAGCAGTTATCGGGACAGGGAGACCCAGTACTTC. Protein: CASSYRDRETQYF.

Ten or more counts support this clonotype. This rearrangement joins TRBV5-1 to TRBJ1-1; a weak D match, TRBD1 (6 bases). The germline V and J ends were trimmed by 3 bases and 2 bases, with 20 bases remaining between them. The CDR3 extends over 17 amino acids. Germline V gene sequence: CDR1 SGHRS, CDR2 YFSETQ. The CDR3 coding sequence is TGCGCCAGCAGCTCTACAGGGAGGAGGTGGGGAAACACTGAAGCTTTCTTT. This sequence encodes CASSSTGRRWGNTEAFF.

This clonotype occurred many times. This chain connects TRBV2 to TRBJ1-1; no clear D. Germline loops: CDR1 SNHLY, CDR2 FYNNEI. This CDR3 contains 14 residues. V was pared by 2 bases and J by 5 bases, with 12 bases between. The CDR3 protein is CASSEWVEGTEAFF. The CDR3 coding sequence is TGTGCCAGCAGTGAATGGGTCGAAGGGACTGAAGCTTTCTTT.

This clonotype was detected ten times or more. The chain is built from TRBV29-1 and TRBJ2-3; 11 bases align to TRBD2. This CDR3 comprises 15 residues. CDR1 and CDR2 (germline): SQVTM, ANQGSEA. J was trimmed by 3 bases and V by 0 bases; bases with no gene match: 2. This CDR3 is CSVEETSGKTDTQYF. CDR3 DNA sequence: TGCAGCGTTGAAGAGACTAGCGGGAAGACAGATACGCAGTATTTT.

This clonotype showed up many times. This chain joins TRBV9 and TRBJ2-1, with 10 nucleotides matching TRBD2. The CDR3 is 16 residues long. Germline assignment: CDR1 SGDLS and CDR2 YYNGEE. Trimming took 0 bases from V and 8 from J; bases not matched to a gene: 8. CDR3 loop: CASSVAPQREGYEQFF. CDR3 nucleotide sequence: TGTGCCAGCAGCGTAGCTCCCCAGCGGGAGGGCTATGAGCAGTTCTTC.

This clonotype was counted at least ten times. The chain couples TRBV28 to TRBJ1-1, with D unclear. From germline, CDR1 is MDHEN and CDR2 SYDVKM. Trimming removed 7 bases at V and 3 bases at J, with 12 bases between. The CDR3 is made up of 13 amino acids. As DNA, the CDR3 is TGTGCCAGCATCCGGTTGGGGTACACTGAAGCTTTCTTT. Residues: CASIRLGYTEAFF.

This clonotype showed up many times. The chain links TRBV11-1 to TRBJ1-2; possibly TRBD1 for D (5 bases). The V gene's germline CDR1 is SGHAT and CDR2 FQDESV (reference sequence). The V end lost 5 bases, the J end lost 1 base, and 11 bases lay between the germline ends. The length of the CDR3 is 14 residues. DNA of the CDR3: TGTGCCAGCAGCCGGGACGAAAATAACTATGGCTACACCTTC. This encodes CASSRDENNYGYTF.

Concerning this clonotype: This may come from a read error, since a much larger clone is one base off. This sequence joins TRBV27 and TRBJ2-1; the match to TRBD2 covers 7 bases. CDR3 length: 14 residues. The germline V gene has CDR1 MNHEY and CDR2 SMNVEV (reference sequence). The CDR3 DNA is TGTGCCAGCAGCCCCTTTGGGAGGGTCGATGAGCAGCTCTTC. The encoded protein is CASSPFGRVDEQLF.

The chain combines TRBV4-2 with TRBJ2-7, with 7 nucleotides matching TRBD1. The CDR3 loop spans 18 amino acids. The V gene's germline CDR1 is LGHNA and CDR2 YNFKEQ. V was clipped by 2 bases and J by 5 bases; unmatched bases: 18. The CDR3 loop reads CASSQRGPGPRSHHEQYF. As DNA, the CDR3 is TGTGCCAGCAGCCAAAGGGGGCCTGGACCGCGATCCCACCACGAGCAGTACTTC.

This clonotype occurred many times. The chain joins TRBV7-2 to TRBJ2-7, with 8 bases lining up with TRBD1. This CDR3 spans 16 amino acids. Germline V gives CDR1 SGHTA, CDR2 FQGNSA. V lost 5 bases, J lost 0 bases, and 9 bases stayed unmatched. The CDR3 reads CASSPRTGFSSYEQYF. The CDR3 DNA follows: TGTGCCAGCAGCCCCAGGACAGGGTTTAGCTCCTACGAGCAGTACTTC. Supplemented by reference TRBV7-2 and TRBJ2-7, the full variable domain reads GAGVSQSPSNKVTEKGKDVELRCDPISGHTALYWYRQSLGQGLEFLIYFQGNSAPDKSGLPSDRFSAERTGGSVSTLTIQRTQQEDSAVYLCASSPRTGFSSYEQYFGPGTRLTVT.

V usage is TRBV28 and J usage is TRBJ1-4; D is undetermined. Germline V lookup: CDR1 MDHEN, CDR2 SYDVKM. Trimming cost V 3 bases and J 0 bases, with 11 bases left between them. The CDR3 consists of 16 residues. CDR3 loop: CASSFDAVATNEKLFF. In DNA form, the CDR3 reads TGTGCCAGCAGTTTCGACGCAGTTGCAACTAATGAAAAACTGTTTTTT.

This clonotype was found a few times. The chain uses TRBV6-6 and TRBJ1-6, with TRBD1 matching over 7 bases. This CDR3 region has 15 residues. The V gene end was trimmed by 0 bases and the J gene end by 8 bases; junction bases not matched to a gene: 4. CDR1 MNHNY and CDR2 SVGAGI come from the germline V gene (reference sequence). DNA for the CDR3: TGTGCCAGCAGTTACTCGGGGACAGCAGATTCACCCCTCCACTTT. This sequence encodes CASSYSGTADSPLHF.

This chain connects TRBV20-1 to TRBJ1-5; no clear D. Germline loops: CDR1 DFQATT, CDR2 SNEGSKA (reference sequence). The CDR3 has 18 amino acids. The ends were cut back, 3 bases at V and 0 bases at J, with 21 bases in the middle. The CDR3 loop reads CSARLSSGGLISNQPQHF. In DNA, the CDR3 is TGCAGTGCTAGGTTGTCGTCGGGCGGATTAATTAGCAATCAGCCCCAGCATTTT.

This clonotype was recorded many times. V is TRBV20-1 and J is TRBJ2-1; TRBD2 aligns across 12 bases. Germline-derived CDR1 and CDR2 are DFQATT and SNEGSKA (reference sequence). V lost 6 bases to trimming and J lost 8 bases; unmatched junction nucleotides: 8. The CDR3 spans 14 residues. In DNA form, the CDR3 reads TGCAGTGCACTGACTAGCGGGAGATCCGATGAGCAGTTCTTC. This translates into CSALTSGRSDEQFF.